The clone carrying this T cell receptor (beta chain) was seen a handful of times. Original processing methods: Scientists estimated how many nucleated cells there were by amplifying reference gene primers. Assay used: immunoSEQ multiplex PCR; TCRdb lists only in-frame clones, some missing. V, J and clone size derive from that table, while D and trimming were established from the DNA sequence. The sample carries more than 80,000 clones, approximately 88% recorded once. The CDR3 spans 12 residues. Trimming pared 5 bases from V and 9 bases from J, leaving 11 bases between. This sample was taken from a study of blood T cell repertoires in COVID-19. Study context: Material from acute and convalescent COVID-19 was sourced from the United States, Italy and Spain. T cells, B-cell-depleted T cells, or PBMCs supplied cDNA or gDNA.

Sequenced sample: peripheral blood. The genes are TRBV12-3 or TRBV12-4 and TRBJ1-5; D perhaps matches TRBD1 (5 bases). The origin of this receptor is an older man with acute or convalescent COVID-19. The CDR3 bases are TGTGCCAGCAGTCGGGACTTTGGGCCCCAGCATTTT. Protein sequence: CASSRDFGPQHF.